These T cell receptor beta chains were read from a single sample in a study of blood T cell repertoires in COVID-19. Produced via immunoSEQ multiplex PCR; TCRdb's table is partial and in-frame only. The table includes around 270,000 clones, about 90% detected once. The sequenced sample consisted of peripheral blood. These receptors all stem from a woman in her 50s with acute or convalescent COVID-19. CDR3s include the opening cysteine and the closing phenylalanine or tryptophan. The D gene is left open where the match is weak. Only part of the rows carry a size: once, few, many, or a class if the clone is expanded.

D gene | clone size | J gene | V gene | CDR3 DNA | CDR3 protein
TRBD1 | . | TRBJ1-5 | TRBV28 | TGTGCCAGCAGTTCGACTGAGGACAGGGGGGGAAAGCCCCAGCATTTT | CASSSTEDRGGKPQHF
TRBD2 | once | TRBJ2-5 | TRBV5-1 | TGCGCCAGCAGTCTCAAGGGGAGCGGGACAGAGACCCAGTACTTC | CASSLKGSGTETQYF
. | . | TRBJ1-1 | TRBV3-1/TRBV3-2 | TGTGCCAGCAGCCAAGGGACAGCAGCTTTCTTT | CASSQGTAAFF
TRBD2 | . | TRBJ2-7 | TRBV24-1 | TGTGCCACCAGTGCCTCGACTAGCGGGAGAAGGAGTGGTGGTTCCTACGAGCAGTACTTC | CATSASTSGRRSGGSYEQYF
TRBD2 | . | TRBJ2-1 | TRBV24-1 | TGTGCCACCAGTGAACCCTCAGCGGGACTCTCCTACAATGAGCAGTTCTTC | CATSEPSAGLSYNEQFF
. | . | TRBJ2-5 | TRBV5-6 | TGTGCCAGCAGTCAAGCCGGGGTGACTCGACAAGAGACCCAGTACTTC | CASSQAGVTRQETQYF
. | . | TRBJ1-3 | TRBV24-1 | TGTGCCACCAGTGATTCCCAGGCCCAGGGGATAAGGCACACCATATATTTT | CATSDSQAQGIRHTIYF
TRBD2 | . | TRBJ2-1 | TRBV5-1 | TGCGCCAGCAGCTTGTGGGGACTAGCGGGATCAAAAGAGCAGTTCTTC | CASSLWGLAGSKEQFF
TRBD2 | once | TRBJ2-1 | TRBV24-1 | TGTGCCACCAGTGTAGGGAGCGGGAGAACATACAATGAGCAGTTCTTC | CATSVGSGRTYNEQFF
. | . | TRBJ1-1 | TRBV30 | TGTGCCTCGTCGTCAGGGGTGAACACTGAAGCTTTCTTT | CASSSGVNTEAFF
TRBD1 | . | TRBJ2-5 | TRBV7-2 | TGTGCCAGCAGCTTAGGCCTCACCAGGGGGGAGACCCAGTACTTC | CASSLGLTRGETQYF
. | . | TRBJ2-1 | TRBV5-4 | TGTGCCAGCGTCCAAAGGGGGAATGAGCAGTTCTTC | CASVQRGNEQFF
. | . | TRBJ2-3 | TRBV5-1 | TGCGCCAGCAGCTTGGGAGTAATGAGACAGGAGCGAGATACGCAGTATTTT | CASSLGVMRQERDTQYF
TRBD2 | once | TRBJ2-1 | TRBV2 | TGTGCCAGCAGGGGCCCTACGGGGGGTAGCGGGATAGAGCAGTTCTTC | CASRGPTGGSGIEQFF
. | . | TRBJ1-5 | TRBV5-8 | TGTGCCAGCAGCTTGGAACAGGGAAGGTGGCAGCCCCAGCATTTT | CASSLEQGRWQPQHF
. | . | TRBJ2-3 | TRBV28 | TGTGCCAGCTCCCGCCCCGGGACACAAGACACAGATACGCAGTATTTT | CASSRPGTQDTDTQYF
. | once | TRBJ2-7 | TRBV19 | TGTGCCCCCCCAGGGTTAGGGGCCTACGAGCAGTACTTC | CAPPGLGAYEQYF
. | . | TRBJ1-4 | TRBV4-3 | TGCGCCACCTCAAAAGCCCCGAGGCATAATGAAAAACTGTTTTTT | CATSKAPRHNEKLFF
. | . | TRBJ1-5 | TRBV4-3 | TGCGCCAGCAGCCAGGGGTGGGGAGGGGCCAATCAGCCCCAGCATTTT | CASSQGWGGANQPQHF
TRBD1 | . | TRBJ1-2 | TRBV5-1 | TGCGCCAGCAGCTCGGGGACAGGGGGCGCCTATGGCTACACCTTC | CASSSGTGGAYGYTF
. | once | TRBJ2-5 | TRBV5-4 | TGTGCCAGCAGCTTGGTTAGCGGAGAAGAGACCCAGTACTTC | CASSLVSGEETQYF
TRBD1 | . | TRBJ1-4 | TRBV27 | TGTGCCAGCAGTTTACCCTCCCCGGGACAGGGGGCGGCTGAGGGACTGTTTTTT | CASSLPSPGQGAAEGLFF
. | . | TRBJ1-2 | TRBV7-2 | TGTGCCAGCAGCTTAGGGGGAGGGGGATTTGGCTACACCTTC | CASSLGGGGFGYTF
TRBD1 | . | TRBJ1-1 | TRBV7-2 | TGTGCCAGCAGTCGGACAGGGGGCACTGAAGCTTTCTTT | CASSRTGGTEAFF
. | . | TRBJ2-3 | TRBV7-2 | TGTGCCAGCAGCTTAGCGCGGGGCGGCACAGATACGCAGTATTTT | CASSLARGGTDTQYF
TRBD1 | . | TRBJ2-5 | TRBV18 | TGTGCCAGCTCACGACCCGACAGGGGGCCTGAGACCCAGTACTTC | CASSRPDRGPETQYF
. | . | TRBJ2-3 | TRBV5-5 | TGTGCCAGCAGCTTGGAACAGATAACAGATACGCAGTATTTT | CASSLEQITDTQYF
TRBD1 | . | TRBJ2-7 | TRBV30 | TGTGCCTGGGCCTCCCCGGGACAGGATACCTACGAGCAGTACTTC | CAWASPGQDTYEQYF
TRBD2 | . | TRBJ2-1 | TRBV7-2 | TGTGCCAGCAGGTCTAGCGGGAAGAGGTACAATGAGCAGTTCTTC | CASRSSGKRYNEQFF
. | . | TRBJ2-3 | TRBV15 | TGTGCCACCAGCAGAGATGGCAGGATCACAGATACGCAGTATTTT | CATSRDGRITDTQYF
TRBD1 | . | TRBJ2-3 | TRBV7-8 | TGTGCCAGCAGCGTAACCGGGACAGGGGGCATGAATACGCAGTATTTT | CASSVTGTGGMNTQYF
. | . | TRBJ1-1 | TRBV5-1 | TGCGCCAGCTTCTCAACCCTAGGGGCTGAAGCTTTCTTT | CASFSTLGAEAFF
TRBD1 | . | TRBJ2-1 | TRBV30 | TGTGCCTGGAGTACAGACAGGGGGCCCTACAATGAGCAGTTCTTC | CAWSTDRGPYNEQFF
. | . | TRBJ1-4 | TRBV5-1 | TGCGCCAGCAGCTTAGGCGGCCCCCCTAATGAAAAACTGTTTTTT | CASSLGGPPNEKLFF
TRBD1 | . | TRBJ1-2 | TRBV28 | TGTGCCAGCACCCGGGACCGGGGACAGGGGGAGTATGGCTACACCTTC | CASTRDRGQGEYGYTF
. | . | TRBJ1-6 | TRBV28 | TGTGCCAGCAGCCCCGACAGTTCACCCCTCCACTTT | CASSPDSSPLHF
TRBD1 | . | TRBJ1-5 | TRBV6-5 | TGTGCCAGCAGGGAGGGGGCGATTAGCAATCAGCCCCAGCATTTT | CASREGAISNQPQHF
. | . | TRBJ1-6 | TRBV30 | TGTGCCCGGGGAGCATATAATTCACCCCTCCACTTT | CARGAYNSPLHF
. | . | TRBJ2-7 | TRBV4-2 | TGTGCCAGCAGCCGGCCTAGCAATTCTCTCGAGCAGTACTTC | CASSRPSNSLEQYF
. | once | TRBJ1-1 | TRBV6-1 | TGTGCCAGCAGTGAAAACAGCTTTGCGGGCACTGAAGCTTTCTTT | CASSENSFAGTEAFF